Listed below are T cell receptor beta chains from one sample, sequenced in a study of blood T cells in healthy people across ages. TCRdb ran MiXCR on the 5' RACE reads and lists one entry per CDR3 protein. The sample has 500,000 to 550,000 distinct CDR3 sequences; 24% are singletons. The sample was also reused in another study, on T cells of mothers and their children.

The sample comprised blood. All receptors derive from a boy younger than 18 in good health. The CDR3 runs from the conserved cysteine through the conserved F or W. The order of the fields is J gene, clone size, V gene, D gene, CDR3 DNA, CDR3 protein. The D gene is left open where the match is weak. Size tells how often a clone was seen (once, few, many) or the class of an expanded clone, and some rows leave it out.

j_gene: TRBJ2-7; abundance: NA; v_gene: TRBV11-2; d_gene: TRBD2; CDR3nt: TGTGCCAGCAGCTTTGAAGGCGGGAGTTACGAGCAGTACTTC; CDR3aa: CASSFEGGSYEQYF
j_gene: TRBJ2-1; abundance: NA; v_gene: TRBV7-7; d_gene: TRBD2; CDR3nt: TGTGCTAGCAGTATACTAGCGGGACGCTCCTCCTACAATGAGCAGTTCTTC; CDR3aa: CASSILAGRSSYNEQFF
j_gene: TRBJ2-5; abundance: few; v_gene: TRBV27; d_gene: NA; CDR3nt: TGTGCCAGCAGTTTCACAAACCAAGAGACCCAGTACTTC; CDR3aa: CASSFTNQETQYF
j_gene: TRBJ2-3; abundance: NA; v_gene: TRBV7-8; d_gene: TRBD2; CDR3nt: TGTGCCAGCAGCTCCCCCGGGACTAGCGTTACAGATACGCAGTATTTT; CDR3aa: CASSSPGTSVTDTQYF
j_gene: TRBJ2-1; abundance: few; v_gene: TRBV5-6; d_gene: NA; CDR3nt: TGTGCCAGCAGCTCCGGGAATAACAATGAGCAGTTCTTC; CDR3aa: CASSSGNNNEQFF
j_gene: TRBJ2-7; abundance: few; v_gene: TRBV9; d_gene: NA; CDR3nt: TGTGCCAGCAGCCCCCAGGTCCCTTCGGGGGAGCAGTACTTC; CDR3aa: CASSPQVPSGEQYF
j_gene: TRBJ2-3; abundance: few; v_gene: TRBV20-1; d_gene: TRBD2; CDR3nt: TGCAGTGCTATAGATCGGCTAGCGGGAACCACAGATACGCAGTATTTT; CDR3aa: CSAIDRLAGTTDTQYF
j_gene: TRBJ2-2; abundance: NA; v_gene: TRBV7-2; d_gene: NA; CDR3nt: TGTGCCAGCAGCTTATCTAGAGACACCGGGGAGCTGTTTTTT; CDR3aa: CASSLSRDTGELFF
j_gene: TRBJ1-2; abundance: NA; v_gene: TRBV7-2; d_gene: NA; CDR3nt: TGTGCCAGCAGCAGAAACCGGGACGGAGACAATTATGGCTACACCTTC; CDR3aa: CASSRNRDGDNYGYTF
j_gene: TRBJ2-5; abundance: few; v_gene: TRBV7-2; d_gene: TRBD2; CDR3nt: TGTGCCAGCAGCCCGACTAGCGGGAGGGGAAGACGGACCCAGTACTTC; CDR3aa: CASSPTSGRGRRTQYF
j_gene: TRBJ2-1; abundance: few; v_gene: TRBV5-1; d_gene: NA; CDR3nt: TGCGCCAGCAGCTTGGAACGGACCGACAATGAGCAGTTCTTC; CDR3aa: CASSLERTDNEQFF
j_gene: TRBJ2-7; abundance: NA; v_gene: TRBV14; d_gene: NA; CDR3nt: TGTGCCAGCAGCCAAGGGATGGGGATAGGGCTCTACGAGCAGTACTTC; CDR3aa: CASSQGMGIGLYEQYF
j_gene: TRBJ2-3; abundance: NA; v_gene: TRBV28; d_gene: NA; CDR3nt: TGTGCCAGCAGTCAGCAGGGAAGGTGGGGCACAGATACGCAGTATTTT; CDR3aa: CASSQQGRWGTDTQYF
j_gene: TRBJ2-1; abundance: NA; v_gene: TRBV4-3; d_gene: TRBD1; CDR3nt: TGCGCCGGCAGCCAAGGACAGGGGTATGAGCAGTTCTTC; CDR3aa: CAGSQGQGYEQFF
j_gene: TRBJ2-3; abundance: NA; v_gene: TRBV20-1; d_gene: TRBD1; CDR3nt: TGCAGTGCTCGGGACAGGGGCGACCTCTATACGCAGTATTTT; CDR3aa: CSARDRGDLYTQYF
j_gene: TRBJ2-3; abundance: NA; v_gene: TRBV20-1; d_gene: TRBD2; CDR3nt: TGCAGTGCTACCGTCCTAGCGGGTAATGCAGATACGCAGTATTTT; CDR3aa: CSATVLAGNADTQYF
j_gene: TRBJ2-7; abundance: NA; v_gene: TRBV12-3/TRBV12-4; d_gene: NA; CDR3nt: TGTGCCAGCAGTTTAGCCCTGATAAACGAGCAGTACTTC; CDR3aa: CASSLALINEQYF
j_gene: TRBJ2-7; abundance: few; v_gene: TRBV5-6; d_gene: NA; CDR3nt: TGTGCCAGCAGCTTGGCAGACATTGGGCCCTACGAGCAGTACTTC; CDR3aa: CASSLADIGPYEQYF
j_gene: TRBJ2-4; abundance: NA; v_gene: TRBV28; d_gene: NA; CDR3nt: TGTGCCAGCCAATTGCCGAGCGCGGCCAAAAACATTCAGTACTTC; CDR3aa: CASQLPSAAKNIQYF
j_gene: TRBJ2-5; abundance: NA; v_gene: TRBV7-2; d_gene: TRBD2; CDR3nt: TGTGCCAGCAGTTTAATGGGACTAAGCCAAGAGACCCAGTACTTC; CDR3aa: CASSLMGLSQETQYF
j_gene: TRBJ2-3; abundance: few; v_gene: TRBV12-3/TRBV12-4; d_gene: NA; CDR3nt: TGTGCCAGCAGTTTCCGAGGAGCCCCAGATACGCAGTATTTT; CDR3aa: CASSFRGAPDTQYF
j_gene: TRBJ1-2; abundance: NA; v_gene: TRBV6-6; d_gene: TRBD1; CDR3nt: TGTGCCAGCAGTCAACCAGGACAGGGGTATGGCTACACCTTC; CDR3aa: CASSQPGQGYGYTF
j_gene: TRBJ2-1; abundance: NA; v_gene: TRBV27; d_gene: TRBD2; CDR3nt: TGTGCCAGCACCAAGGGGACTAGCGGGAAATACAATGAGCAGTTCTTC; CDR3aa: CASTKGTSGKYNEQFF
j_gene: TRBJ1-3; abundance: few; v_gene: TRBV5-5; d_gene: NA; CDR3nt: TGTGCCAGCAGCAATACAGGTCGCTCTGGAAACACCATATATTTT; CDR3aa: CASSNTGRSGNTIYF
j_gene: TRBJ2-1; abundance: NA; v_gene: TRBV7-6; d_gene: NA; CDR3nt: TGTGCCAGCAGCTTAGGCCATCCGGATGAGCAGTTCTTC; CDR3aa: CASSLGHPDEQFF
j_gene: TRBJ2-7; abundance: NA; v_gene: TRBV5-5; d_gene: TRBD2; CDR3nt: TGTGCCAGCAGCGCGCGACTAGCGGGAGGTGGCGAGCAGTACTTC; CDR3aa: CASSARLAGGGEQYF
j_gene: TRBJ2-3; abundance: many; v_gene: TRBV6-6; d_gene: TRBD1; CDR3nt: TGTGCCAGCATTGCCGGCGAGCAGGGGGCAGGGGATACGCAGTATTTT; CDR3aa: CASIAGEQGAGDTQYF
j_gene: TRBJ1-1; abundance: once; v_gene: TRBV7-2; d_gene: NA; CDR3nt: TGTGCCAGCAGCGATGGTTGGACTGAAGCTTTCTTT; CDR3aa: CASSDGWTEAFF
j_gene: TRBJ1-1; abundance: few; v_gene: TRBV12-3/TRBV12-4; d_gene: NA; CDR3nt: TGTGCCAGCAGGCGACAAGTGCGTGGTGTCAGGATGAACGCTGAAGCTTTCTTT; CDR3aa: CASRRQVRGVRMNAEAFF
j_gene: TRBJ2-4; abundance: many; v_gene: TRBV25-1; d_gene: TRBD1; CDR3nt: TGTGCCAGCAGTGCAGGGGGTAGCATTCAGTACTTC; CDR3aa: CASSAGGSIQYF
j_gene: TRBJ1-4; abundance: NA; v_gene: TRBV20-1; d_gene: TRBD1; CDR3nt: TGCAGTGCTAGGGGGGCAGGGGGAGAAAAACTGTTTTTT; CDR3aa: CSARGAGGEKLFF
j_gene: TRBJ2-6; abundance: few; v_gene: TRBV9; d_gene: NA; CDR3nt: TGTGCCAGCAGCGTGAACAGCGGTTCCGGGGCCAACGTCCTGACTTTC; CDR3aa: CASSVNSGSGANVLTF
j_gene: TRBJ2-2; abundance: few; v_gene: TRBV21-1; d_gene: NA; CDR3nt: TGTGCCAGCAGCCAAAGTGAGGGACAGGGGCGCACCGGGGAGCTGTTTTTT; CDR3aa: CASSQSEGQGRTGELFF
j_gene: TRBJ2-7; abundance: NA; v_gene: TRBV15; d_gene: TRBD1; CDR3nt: TGTGCCACCAGCAAGACAGGGGAGACCTACGGGCAGTACTTC; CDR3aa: CATSKTGETYGQYF
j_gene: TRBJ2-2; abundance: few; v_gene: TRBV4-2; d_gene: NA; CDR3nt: TGTGCCAGCAGCCAAGAGTTAAGGAAACAGCCCGGGGAGCTGTTTTTT; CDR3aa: CASSQELRKQPGELFF
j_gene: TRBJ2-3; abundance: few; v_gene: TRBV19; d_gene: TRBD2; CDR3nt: TGTGCCAGTAGTGCTAGCGGGGTGGTTGCGCAGTATTTT; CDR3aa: CASSASGVVAQYF
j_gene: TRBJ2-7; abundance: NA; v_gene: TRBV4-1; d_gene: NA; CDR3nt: TGCGCCAGCAGCCAATTGGTGGCCTACGAGCAGTACTTC; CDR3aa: CASSQLVAYEQYF
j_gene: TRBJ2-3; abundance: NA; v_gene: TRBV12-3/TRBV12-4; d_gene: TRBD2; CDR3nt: TGTGCCAGCAGTTTAGCGGGGACTAGCGGGGTCTCAGATACGCAGTATTTT; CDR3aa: CASSLAGTSGVSDTQYF
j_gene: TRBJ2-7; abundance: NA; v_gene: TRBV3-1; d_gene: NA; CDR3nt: TGTGCCAGCAGCGTGGGACGGGGACTTTTCTACGAGCAGTACTTC; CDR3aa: CASSVGRGLFYEQYF
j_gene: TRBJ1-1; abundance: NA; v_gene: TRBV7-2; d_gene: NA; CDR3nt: TGTGCCAGCAGCTGGAAACAGGGAGGGGACACTGAAGCTTTCTTT; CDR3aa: CASSWKQGGDTEAFF
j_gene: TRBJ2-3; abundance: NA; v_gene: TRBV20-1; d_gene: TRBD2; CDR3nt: TGCAGTGCTAGAGGTAGCGGGTTCACAGATACGCAGTATTTT; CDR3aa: CSARGSGFTDTQYF
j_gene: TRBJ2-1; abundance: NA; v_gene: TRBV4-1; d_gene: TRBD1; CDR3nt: TGCGCCAGCAGCCAAAAAACCAGGGGGCTTCAGGATGAGCAGTTCTTC; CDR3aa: CASSQKTRGLQDEQFF
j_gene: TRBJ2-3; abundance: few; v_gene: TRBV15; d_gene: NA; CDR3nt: TGTGCCACCAAACCCGGCGCGGAGGGGGATACGCAGTATTTT; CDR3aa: CATKPGAEGDTQYF
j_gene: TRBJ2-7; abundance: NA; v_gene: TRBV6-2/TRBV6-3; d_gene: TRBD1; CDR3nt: TGTGCCAGCAGTTACTCGGGGGACAGCTCTTACGAGCAGTACTTC; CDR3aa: CASSYSGDSSYEQYF
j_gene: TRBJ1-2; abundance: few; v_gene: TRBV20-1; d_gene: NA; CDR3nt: TGCAGTGCTAGAGCTCCCAGACAGGTTAATAACTATGGCTACACCTTC; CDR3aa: CSARAPRQVNNYGYTF
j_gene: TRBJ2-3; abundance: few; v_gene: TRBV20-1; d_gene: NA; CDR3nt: TGCAGTGCTCCGAGCGGTGTCGGCACAGATACGCAGTATTTT; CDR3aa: CSAPSGVGTDTQYF
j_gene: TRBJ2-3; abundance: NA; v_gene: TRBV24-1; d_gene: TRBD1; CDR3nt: TGTGCCACCAGTGCAGGTGGGACAGGGGGCACAGATACGCAGTATTTT; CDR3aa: CATSAGGTGGTDTQYF
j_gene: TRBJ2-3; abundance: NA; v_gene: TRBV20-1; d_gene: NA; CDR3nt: TGCAGTGCTAGAGATTGGAGACTAGTGGCAGATACGCAGTATTTT; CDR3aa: CSARDWRLVADTQYF
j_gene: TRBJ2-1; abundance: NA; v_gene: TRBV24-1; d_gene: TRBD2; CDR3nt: TGTGCCACCAGCACTAGCGGGGGGACCAATGAGCAGTTCTTC; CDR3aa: CATSTSGGTNEQFF
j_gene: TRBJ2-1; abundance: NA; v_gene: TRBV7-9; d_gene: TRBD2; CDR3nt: TGTGCCAGCAACCCCAGCGGGAGGATATACAATGAGCAGTTCTTC; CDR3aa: CASNPSGRIYNEQFF
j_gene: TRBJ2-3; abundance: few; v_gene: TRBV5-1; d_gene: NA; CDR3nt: TGCGCCAGCAGCGAAACACAGGGGGGGAGCACAGATACGCAGTATTTT; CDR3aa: CASSETQGGSTDTQYF
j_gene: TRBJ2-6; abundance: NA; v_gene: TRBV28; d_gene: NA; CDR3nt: TGTGCCAGCATAGGGGCCCCTGGGGCCGGGACCCGAGCATCTGGGGCCAACGTCCTGACTTTC; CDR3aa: CASIGAPGAGTRASGANVLTF
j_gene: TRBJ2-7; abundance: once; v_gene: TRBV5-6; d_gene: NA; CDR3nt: TGTGCCAGCAGCTACGAAGCCTACGAGCAGTACTTC; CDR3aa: CASSYEAYEQYF
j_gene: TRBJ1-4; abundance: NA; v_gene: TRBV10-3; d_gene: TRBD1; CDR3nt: TGTGCCATCAGTCCCGGGACAGGGTATGAAAAACTGTTTTTT; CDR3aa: CAISPGTGYEKLFF
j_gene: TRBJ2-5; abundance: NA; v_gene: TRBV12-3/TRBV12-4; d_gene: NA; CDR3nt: TGTGCCAGCAGTAACCGTGGGGCGGGCATGGAGACCCAGTACTTC; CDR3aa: CASSNRGAGMETQYF
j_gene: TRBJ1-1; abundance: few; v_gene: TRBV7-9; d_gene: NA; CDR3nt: TGTGCCAGCAGCTTAGAAGTTCCGGACACTGAAGCTTTCTTT; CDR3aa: CASSLEVPDTEAFF
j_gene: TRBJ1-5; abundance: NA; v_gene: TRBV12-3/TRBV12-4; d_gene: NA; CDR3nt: TGTGCCAGCACTTTGAGGGGCCTTAGCAATCAGCCCCAGCATTTT; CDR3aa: CASTLRGLSNQPQHF
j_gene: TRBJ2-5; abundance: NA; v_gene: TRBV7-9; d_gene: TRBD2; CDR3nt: TGTGCCAGCAGCCCTAGAGCGGGAGTGCAAGAGACCCAGTACTTC; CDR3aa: CASSPRAGVQETQYF
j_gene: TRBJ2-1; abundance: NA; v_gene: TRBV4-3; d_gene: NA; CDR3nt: TGCGCCAGCAGCCAAGGTCTAGGGACCGACTCCTACAATGAGCAGTTCTTC; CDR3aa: CASSQGLGTDSYNEQFF